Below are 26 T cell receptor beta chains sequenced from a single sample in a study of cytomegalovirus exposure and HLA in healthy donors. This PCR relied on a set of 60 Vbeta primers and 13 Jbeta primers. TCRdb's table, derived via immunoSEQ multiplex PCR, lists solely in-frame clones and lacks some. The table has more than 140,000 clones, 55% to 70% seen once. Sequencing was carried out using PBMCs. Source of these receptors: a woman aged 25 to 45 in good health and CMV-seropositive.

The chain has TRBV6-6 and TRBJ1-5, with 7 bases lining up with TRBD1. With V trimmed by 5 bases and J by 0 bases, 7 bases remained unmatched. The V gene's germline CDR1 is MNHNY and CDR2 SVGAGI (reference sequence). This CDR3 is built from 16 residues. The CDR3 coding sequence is TGTGCCAGCAGTCAACGACAGGGAAGTAGCAATCAGCCCCAGCATTTT. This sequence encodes CASSQRQGSSNQPQHF.

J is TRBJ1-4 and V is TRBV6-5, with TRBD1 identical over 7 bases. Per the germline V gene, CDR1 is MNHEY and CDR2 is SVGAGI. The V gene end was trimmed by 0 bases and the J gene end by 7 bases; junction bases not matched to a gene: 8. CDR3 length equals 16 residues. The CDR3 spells CASSYSISQGVEKLFF. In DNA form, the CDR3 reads TGTGCCAGCAGTTACTCGATTTCCCAGGGGGTTGAAAAACTGTTTTTT.

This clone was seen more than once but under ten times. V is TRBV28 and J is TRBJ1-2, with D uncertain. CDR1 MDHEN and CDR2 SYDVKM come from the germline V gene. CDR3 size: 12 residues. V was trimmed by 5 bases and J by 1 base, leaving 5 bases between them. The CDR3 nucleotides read TGTGCCAGCAGTCTAGATAACTATGGCTACACCTTC. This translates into CASSLDNYGYTF.

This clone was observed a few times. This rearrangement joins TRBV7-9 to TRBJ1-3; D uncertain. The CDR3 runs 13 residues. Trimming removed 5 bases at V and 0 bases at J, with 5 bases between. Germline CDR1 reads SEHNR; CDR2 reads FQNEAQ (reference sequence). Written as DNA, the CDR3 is TGTGCCAGCAGCCTATCCTCTGGAAACACCATATATTTT. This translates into CASSLSSGNTIYF.

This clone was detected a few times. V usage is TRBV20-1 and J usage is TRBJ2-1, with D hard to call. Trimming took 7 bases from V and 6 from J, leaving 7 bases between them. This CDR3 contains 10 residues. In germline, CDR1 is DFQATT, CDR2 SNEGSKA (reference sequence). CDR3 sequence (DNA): TGCAGTGTTGCGATCAATGAGCAGTTCTTC. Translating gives CSVAINEQFF.

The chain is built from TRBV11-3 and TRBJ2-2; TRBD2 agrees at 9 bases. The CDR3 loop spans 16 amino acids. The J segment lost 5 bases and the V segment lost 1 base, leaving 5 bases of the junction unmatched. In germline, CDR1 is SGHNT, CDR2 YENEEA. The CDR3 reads CASSLVERGDTGELFF. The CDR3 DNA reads TGTGCCAGCAGCTTAGTCGAGCGGGGGGATACCGGGGAGCTGTTTTTT.

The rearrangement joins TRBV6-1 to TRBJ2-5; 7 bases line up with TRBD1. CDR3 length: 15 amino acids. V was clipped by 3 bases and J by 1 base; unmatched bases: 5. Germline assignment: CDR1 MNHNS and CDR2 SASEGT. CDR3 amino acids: CASSETGSFQETQYF. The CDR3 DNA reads TGTGCCAGCAGTGAGACAGGGAGTTTCCAAGAGACCCAGTACTTC.

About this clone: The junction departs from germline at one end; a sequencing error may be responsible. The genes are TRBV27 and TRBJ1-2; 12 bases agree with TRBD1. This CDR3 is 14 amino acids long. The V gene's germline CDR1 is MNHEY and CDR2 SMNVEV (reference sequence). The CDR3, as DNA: TGTGCCAGCAGTTTACGGTCCGGGACAGGGGGCGCGAGCTTC. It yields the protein CASSLRSGTGGASF.

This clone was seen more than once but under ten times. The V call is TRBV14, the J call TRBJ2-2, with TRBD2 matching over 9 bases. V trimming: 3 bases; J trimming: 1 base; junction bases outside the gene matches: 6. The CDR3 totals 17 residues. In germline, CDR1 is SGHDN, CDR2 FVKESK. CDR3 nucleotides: TGTGCCAGCAGCCAGCTAGCGGGACGAGAGAACACCGGGGAGCTGTTTTTT. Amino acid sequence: CASSQLAGRENTGELFF.

The CDR3 spells CASSYDSGMYNEQFF. CDR3 coding DNA: TGTGCCAGCAGTTACGATTCGGGAATGTACAATGAGCAGTTCTTC. The V gene is TRBV6-5, the J gene TRBJ2-1, with D maybe TRBD2 (5 bases). Trimming took 2 bases from V and 4 from J, leaving 12 bases between them. Germline CDR1 and CDR2: MNHEY and SVGAGI. The CDR3 has 15 residues.

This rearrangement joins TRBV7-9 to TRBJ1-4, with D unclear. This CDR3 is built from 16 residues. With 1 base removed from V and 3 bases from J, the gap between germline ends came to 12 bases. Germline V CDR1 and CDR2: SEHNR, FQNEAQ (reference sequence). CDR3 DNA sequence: TGTGCCAGCAGCTTAGGCCGGGTATGGGCTAATGAAAAACTGTTTTTT. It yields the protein CASSLGRVWANEKLFF.

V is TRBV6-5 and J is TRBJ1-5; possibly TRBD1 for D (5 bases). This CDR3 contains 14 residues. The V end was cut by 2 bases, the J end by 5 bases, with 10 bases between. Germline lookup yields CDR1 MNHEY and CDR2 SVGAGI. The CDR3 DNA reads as TGTGCCAGCAGTTACGGGGGGTCCCATCAGCCCCAGCATTTT. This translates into CASSYGGSHQPQHF.

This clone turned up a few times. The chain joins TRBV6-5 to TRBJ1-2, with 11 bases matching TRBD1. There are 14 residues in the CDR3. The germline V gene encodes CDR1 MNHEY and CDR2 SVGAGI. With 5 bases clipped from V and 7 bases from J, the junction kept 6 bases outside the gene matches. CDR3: CASSAGQGAAGYTF. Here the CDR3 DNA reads TGTGCCAGCAGTGCTGGACAGGGGGCAGCTGGCTACACCTTC.

The CDR3 loop is CATTAKPPSYEQYF. The CDR3 DNA reads as TGTGCCACTACCGCTAAACCCCCATCCTACGAGCAGTACTTC. The chain uses TRBV6-5 and TRBJ2-7; D unclear. Per the germline V gene, CDR1 is MNHEY and CDR2 is SVGAGI. Trimming took 10 bases from V and 1 from J, leaving 17 bases between them. The CDR3 is 14 amino acids.

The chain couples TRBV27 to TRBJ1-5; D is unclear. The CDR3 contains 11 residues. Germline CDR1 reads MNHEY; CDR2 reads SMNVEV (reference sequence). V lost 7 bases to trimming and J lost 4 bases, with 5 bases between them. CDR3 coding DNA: TGTGCCAGCACCATTAATCAGCCCCAGCATTTT. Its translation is CASTINQPQHF.

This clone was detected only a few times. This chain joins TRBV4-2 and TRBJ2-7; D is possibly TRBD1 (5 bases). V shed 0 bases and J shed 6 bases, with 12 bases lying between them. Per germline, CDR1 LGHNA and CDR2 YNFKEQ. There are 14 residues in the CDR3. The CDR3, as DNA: TGTGCCAGCAGCCAAGATGTTGAGACAGCCGAGCAGTACTTC. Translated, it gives CASSQDVETAEQYF.

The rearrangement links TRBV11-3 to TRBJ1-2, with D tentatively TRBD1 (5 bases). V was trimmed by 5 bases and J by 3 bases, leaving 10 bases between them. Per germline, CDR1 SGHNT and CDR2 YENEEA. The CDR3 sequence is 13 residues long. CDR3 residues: CASSPQGDYGYTF. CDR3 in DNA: TGTGCCAGCAGCCCGCAGGGCGACTATGGCTACACCTTC.

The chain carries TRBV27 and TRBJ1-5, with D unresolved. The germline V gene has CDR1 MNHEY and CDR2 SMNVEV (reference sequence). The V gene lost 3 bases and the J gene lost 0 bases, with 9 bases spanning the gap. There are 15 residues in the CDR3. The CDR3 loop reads CASSFSVYSNQPQHF. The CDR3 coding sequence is TGTGCCAGCAGTTTTTCCGTTTATAGCAATCAGCCCCAGCATTTT.

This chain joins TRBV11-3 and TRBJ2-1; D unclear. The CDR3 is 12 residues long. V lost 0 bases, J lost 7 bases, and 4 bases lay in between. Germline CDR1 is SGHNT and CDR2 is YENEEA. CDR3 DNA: TGTGCCAGCAGCTTAGATCGGAATGAGCAGTTCTTC. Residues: CASSLDRNEQFF.

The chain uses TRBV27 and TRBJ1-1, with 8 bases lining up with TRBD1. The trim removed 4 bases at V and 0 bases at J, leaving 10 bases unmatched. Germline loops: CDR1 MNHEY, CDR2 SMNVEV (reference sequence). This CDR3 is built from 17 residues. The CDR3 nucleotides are TGTGCCAGCAGTTCCGACAGGGGTCCTTTTCTGAACACTGAAGCTTTCTTT. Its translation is CASSSDRGPFLNTEAFF.

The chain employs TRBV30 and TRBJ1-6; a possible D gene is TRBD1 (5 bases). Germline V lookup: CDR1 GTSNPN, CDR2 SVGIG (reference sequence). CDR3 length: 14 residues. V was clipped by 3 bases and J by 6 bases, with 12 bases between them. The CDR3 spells CAWSAWRGNSPLHF. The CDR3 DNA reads TGTGCCTGGAGCGCCTGGAGGGGTAATTCACCCCTCCACTTT.

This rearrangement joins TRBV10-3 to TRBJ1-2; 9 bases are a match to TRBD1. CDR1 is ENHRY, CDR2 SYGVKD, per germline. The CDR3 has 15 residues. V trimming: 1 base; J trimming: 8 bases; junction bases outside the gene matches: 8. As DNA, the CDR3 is TGTGCCATCAGTGAGTTGACGGGACAGGGAAACGGCTACACCTTC. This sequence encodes CAISELTGQGNGYTF.

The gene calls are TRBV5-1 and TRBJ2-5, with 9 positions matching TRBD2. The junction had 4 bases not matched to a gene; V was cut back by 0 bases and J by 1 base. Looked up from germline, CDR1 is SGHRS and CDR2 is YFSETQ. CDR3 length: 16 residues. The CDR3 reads CASSLAGAGGQETQYF. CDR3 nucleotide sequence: TGCGCCAGCAGCTTGGCCGGAGCGGGGGGCCAAGAGACCCAGTACTTC.

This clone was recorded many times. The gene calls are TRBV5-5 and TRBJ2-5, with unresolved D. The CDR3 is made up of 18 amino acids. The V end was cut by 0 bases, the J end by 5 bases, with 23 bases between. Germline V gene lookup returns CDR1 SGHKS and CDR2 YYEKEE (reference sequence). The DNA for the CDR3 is TGTGCCAGCAGCTTGGAAGGCCCCAGGATACCCCAGGCGGAGACCCAGTACTTC. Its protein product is CASSLEGPRIPQAETQYF. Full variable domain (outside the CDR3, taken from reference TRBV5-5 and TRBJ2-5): DAGVTQSPTHLIKTRGQQVTLRCSPISGHKSVSWYQQVLGQGPQFIFQYYEKEERGRGNFPDRFSARQFPNYSSELNVNALLLGDSALYLCASSLEGPRIPQAETQYFGPGTRLLVL.

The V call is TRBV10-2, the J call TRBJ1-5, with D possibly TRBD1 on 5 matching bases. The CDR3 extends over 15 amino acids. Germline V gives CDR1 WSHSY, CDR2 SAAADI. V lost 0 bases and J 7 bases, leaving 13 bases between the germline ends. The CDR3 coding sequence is TGCGCCAGCAGTGAGTCACAGGATTCTTGGCAGCCCCAGCATTTT. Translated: CASSESQDSWQPQHF.

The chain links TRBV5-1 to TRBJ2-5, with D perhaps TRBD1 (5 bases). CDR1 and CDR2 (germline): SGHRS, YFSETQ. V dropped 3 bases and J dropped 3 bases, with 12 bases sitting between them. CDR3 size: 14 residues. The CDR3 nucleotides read TGCGCCAGCAGCTCTGGGGCCAGAGAAGAGACCCAGTACTTC. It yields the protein CASSSGAREETQYF.